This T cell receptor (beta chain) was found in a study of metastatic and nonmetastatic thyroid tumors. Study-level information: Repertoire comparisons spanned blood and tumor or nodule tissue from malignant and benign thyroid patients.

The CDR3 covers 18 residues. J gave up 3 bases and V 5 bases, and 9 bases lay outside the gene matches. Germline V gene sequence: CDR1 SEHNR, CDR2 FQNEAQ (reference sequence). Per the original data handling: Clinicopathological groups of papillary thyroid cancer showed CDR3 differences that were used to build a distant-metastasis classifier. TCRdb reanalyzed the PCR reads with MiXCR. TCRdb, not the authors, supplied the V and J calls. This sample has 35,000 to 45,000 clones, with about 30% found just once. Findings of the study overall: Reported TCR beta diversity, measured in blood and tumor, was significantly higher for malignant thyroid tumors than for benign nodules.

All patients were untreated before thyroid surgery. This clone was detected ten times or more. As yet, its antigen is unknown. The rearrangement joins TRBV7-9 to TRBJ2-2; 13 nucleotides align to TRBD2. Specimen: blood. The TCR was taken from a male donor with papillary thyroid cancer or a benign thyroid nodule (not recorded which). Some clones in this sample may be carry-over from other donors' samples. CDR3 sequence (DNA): TGTGCCAGCAGCCCAATAACTAGCGGGAGGGCTTACACCGGGGAGCTGTTTTTT. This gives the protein CASSPITSGRAYTGELFF. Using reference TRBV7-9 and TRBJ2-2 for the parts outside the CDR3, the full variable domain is DTGVSQNPRHKITKRGQNVTFRCDPISEHNRLYWYRQTLGQGPEFLTYFQNEAQLEKSRLLSDRFSAERPKGSFSTLEIQRTEQGDSAMYLCASSPITSGRAYTGELFFGEGSRLTVL.